This T cell receptor (beta chain) emerged from a study of T-cell reconstitution after alpha-beta-depleted transplantation in children. This clonotype was observed a few times. Deletions cut 1 base from V and 6 bases from J, with 6 bases between. The CDR3 is made up of 12 amino acids. Unique molecular identifiers were used in preparing the TCRbeta library. Using its own MiXCR run on the PCR reads, TCRdb lists one record per CDR3 protein. The sample has 500,000 to 600,000 distinct CDR3 sequences, 30% to 35% seen once; the top ten hold around 2.5%. Sample: PBMCs from the stem cell graft donor, taken from the stem cell graft. The receptor's source is a human donor who donated a stem cell graft to a child with aplastic anemia. This sequence joins TRBV12-3 or TRBV12-4 and TRBJ1-2; D remains unclear. The CDR3 bases are TGTGCCAGCAGTTTAGGGACCGATGGCTACACCTTC. This codes for CASSLGTDGYTF.